This entry describes one TCR beta chain. What antigen it recognizes has not been identified. Base qualities are not recorded, but no much larger clone differs from it by a single base. Whole blood was collected in K2EDTA tubes by collaborating institutions according to the institutions' own protocols. For TCRbeta analysis, collaborators shipped samples as frozen whole blood, isolated PBMCs, or DNA extracted from either of those sample types. This sample is part of a study of blood T cell repertoires in COVID-19 (TCRdb year 2020). General notes on the study: Samples covering the acute and convalescent phases of COVID-19 were provided by collaborators in the United States, Italy and Spain. The repertoires were released in a freely available public database meant as a resource for research on the immune response to SARS-CoV-2. The samples were drawn from two sources: the first 160 participants of the ongoing ImmuneRACE study, and fewer than 1,500 subjects contributed by 6 global collaborators. The prospective study material was composed of cDNA or gDNA derived from T cells, B-cell-depleted T cells, or PBMCs. Subjects who had been exposed to COVID-19, were actively infected with it, or had recovered from it provided the deeply sampled blood TCRbeta repertoires that made up the dataset. Sample metadata almost always included a de-identified subject ID, COVID-19 status, age in years and sex. Where available, HLA class I and class II types were taken from metadata supplied by the sample provider and were not determined by assay-based typing.

The immunoSEQ Assay, a bias-controlled multiplex PCR, was used to amplify TCRbeta CDR3 regions from genomic DNA. The original pipeline was this. The number of nucleated cells in each sample was estimated from the amplification of reference gene primers within the assay. To quantify the absolute abundance of each unique TCRbeta CDR3 rearrangement, sequence reads were collapsed and filtered. For each sample, productive Simpson clonality was calculated as the square root of Simpson's diversity index across productive rearrangements. Drawn from immuneACCESS, this table holds only the in-frame rearrangements with V and J called that TCRdb kept. Clones are partly lost; checked studies trace under half to an unresolved V gene and leave the rest unexplained. Clone size and V and J calls were adopted from that table, with D and trimming inferred from the DNA. The sample includes about 140,000 clones, with approximately 80% observed a single time. In total, the top ten clones hold around 16% of the sample.

Results and caveats for the whole study, not just this receptor: How much clinical and demographic metadata was included differed by source and by participant, and the metadata was provided uncurated.

Including the terminal cysteine and phenylalanine, the CDR3 comprises 13 residues. The retained sequence is limited to the CDR3, 39 bases, with the frame set at the first base. Trimmed from V: 2 bases; trimmed from J: 7 bases; junction bases lacking a gene match: 1. From the germline V gene (reference sequence), CDR1 is GTSNPN and CDR2 is SVGIG. Sequencing was performed on peripheral blood. The receptor was derived from a man aged 50-59 years with acute or convalescent COVID-19. This sequence uses TRBV30 and TRBJ1-4, and TRBD1 matches 10 of the central bases. The CDR3 region: CAWSRTGGEKLFF. The DNA sequence is TGTGCCTGGAGTAGGACAGGGGGTGAAAAACTGTTTTTT.